These 3 T cell receptor beta chains came from one sample sequenced in a study of cytomegalovirus exposure and HLA in healthy donors. The table came from immunoSEQ multiplex PCR; TCRdb's copy has only in-frame clones and leaves some out. The data show some 170,000 clones, more than 75% seen once. The source material was PBMCs. Every receptor here comes from a woman aged 30 to 39 in good health and CMV-seronegative.

This chain joins TRBV6-4 and TRBJ1-1; no reliable D call. CDR1 is MRHNA and CDR2 is SNTAGT in the germline V gene. Trimming left V 0 bases short and J 7 bases short, with 9 bases between. This CDR3 contains 13 residues. The CDR3 loop reads CASSDSSGNEAFF. The DNA for the CDR3 is TGTGCCAGCAGTGACTCGAGCGGTAATGAAGCTTTCTTT.

The rearrangement uses TRBV11-2 and TRBJ1-2, with no clear D. Germline lookup yields CDR1 SGHAT and CDR2 FQNNGV. CDR3 length: 15 amino acids. With 2 bases removed from V and 6 bases from J, the gap between germline ends came to 16 bases. CDR3 sequence reads: CASSLRRTFLNGYTF. The CDR3 DNA follows: TGTGCCAGCAGCTTACGGAGAACCTTTCTAAATGGCTACACCTTC.

Here the CDR3 DNA reads TGCAGCGTAACAGGAGACTCTGGGGCCAACGTCCTGACTTTC. It is translated as CSVTGDSGANVLTF. The chain links TRBV29-1 to TRBJ2-6; the D gene is possibly TRBD1 (5 bases). The CDR3 loop spans 14 amino acids. CDR1 and CDR2 from the germline V gene are SQVTM and ANQGSEA. V dropped 6 bases and J dropped 0 bases, with 9 bases sitting between them.